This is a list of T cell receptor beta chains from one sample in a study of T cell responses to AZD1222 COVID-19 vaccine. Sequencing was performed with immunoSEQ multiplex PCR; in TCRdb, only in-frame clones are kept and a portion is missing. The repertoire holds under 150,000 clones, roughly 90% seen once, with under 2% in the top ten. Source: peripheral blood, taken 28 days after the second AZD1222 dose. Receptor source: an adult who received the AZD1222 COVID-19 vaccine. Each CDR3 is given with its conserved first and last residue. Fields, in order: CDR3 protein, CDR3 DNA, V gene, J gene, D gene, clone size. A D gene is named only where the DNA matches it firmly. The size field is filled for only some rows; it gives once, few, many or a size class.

cdr3_aa: CASSARDGISGNTIYF; cdr3_nt: TGTGCCAGCAGTGCCCGGGACGGGATCTCTGGAAACACCATATATTTT; v_call: TRBV6-2/TRBV6-3; j_call: TRBJ1-3; d_call: .; clone_size: .
cdr3_aa: CASSFRGYNEQFF; cdr3_nt: TGTGCCAGCAGCTTTCGCGGCTACAATGAGCAGTTCTTC; v_call: TRBV7-8; j_call: TRBJ2-1; d_call: .; clone_size: .
cdr3_aa: CASSLSPVSSERGYTF; cdr3_nt: TGTGCCAGCAGCTTGTCCCCAGTCTCCTCCGAAAGGGGCTACACCTTC; v_call: TRBV5-4; j_call: TRBJ1-2; d_call: .; clone_size: few
cdr3_aa: CASSLSGQGVDGYTF; cdr3_nt: TGCGCCAGCAGCTTGTCGGGACAGGGGGTAGATGGCTACACCTTC; v_call: TRBV5-1; j_call: TRBJ1-2; d_call: TRBD1; clone_size: .
cdr3_aa: CASRRTVRSYNEQFF; cdr3_nt: TGTGCCAGCAGACGGACGGTCAGGTCCTACAATGAGCAGTTCTTC; v_call: TRBV7-2; j_call: TRBJ2-1; d_call: .; clone_size: .
cdr3_aa: CASGRGAGVGETQYF; cdr3_nt: TGTGCCAGTGGGAGGGGAGCGGGAGTTGGGGAGACCCAGTACTTC; v_call: TRBV19; j_call: TRBJ2-5; d_call: TRBD2; clone_size: .
cdr3_aa: CASTADRGGGYTF; cdr3_nt: TGTGCCAGCACCGCGGACAGGGGTGGGGGCTACACCTTC; v_call: TRBV2; j_call: TRBJ1-2; d_call: TRBD1; clone_size: .
cdr3_aa: CATSDPRDGRLGPQHF; cdr3_nt: TGTGCCACCAGTGATCCCCGGGACGGACGACTAGGGCCCCAGCATTTT; v_call: TRBV24-1; j_call: TRBJ1-5; d_call: .; clone_size: .
cdr3_aa: CATRKGGGSDTQYF; cdr3_nt: TGTGCCACCAGGAAGGGAGGAGGGTCAGATACGCAGTATTTT; v_call: TRBV24-1; j_call: TRBJ2-3; d_call: .; clone_size: .
cdr3_aa: CASSLYSGQMYNEQFF; cdr3_nt: TGCGCCAGCAGCTTGTACAGCGGGCAGATGTACAATGAGCAGTTCTTC; v_call: TRBV5-1; j_call: TRBJ2-1; d_call: .; clone_size: .